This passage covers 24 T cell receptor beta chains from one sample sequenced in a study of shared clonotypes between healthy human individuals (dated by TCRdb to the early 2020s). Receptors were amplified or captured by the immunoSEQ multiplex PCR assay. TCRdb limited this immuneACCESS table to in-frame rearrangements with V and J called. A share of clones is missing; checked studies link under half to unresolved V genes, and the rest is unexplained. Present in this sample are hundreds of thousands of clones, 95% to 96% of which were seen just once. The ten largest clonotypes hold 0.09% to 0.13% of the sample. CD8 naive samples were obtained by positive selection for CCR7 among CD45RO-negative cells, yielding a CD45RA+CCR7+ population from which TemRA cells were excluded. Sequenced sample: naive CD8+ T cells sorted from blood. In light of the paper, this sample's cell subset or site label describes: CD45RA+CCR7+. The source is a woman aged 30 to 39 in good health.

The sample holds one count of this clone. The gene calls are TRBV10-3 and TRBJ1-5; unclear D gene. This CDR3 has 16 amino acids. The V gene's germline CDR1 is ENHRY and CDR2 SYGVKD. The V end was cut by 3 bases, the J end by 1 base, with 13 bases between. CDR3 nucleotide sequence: TGTGCCATCAGTGATCCAGGAATTGCGAGCAATCAGCCCCAGCATTTT. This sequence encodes CAISDPGIASNQPQHF.

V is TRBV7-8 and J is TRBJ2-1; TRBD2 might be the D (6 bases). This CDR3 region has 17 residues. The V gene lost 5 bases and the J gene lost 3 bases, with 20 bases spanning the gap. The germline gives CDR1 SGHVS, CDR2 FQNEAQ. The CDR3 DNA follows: TGTGCCAGCAGCCTGACCCCCAGGCCCGGGAGCTACAATGAGCAGTTCTTC. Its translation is CASSLTPRPGSYNEQFF.

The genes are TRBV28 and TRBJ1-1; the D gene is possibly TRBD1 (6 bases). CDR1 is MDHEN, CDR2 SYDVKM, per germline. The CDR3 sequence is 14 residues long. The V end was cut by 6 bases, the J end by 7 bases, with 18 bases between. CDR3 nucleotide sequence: TGTGCCAGCAGCCCCCCCGGGGGGCGGAGTGAAGCTTTCTTT. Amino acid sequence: CASSPPGGRSEAFF.

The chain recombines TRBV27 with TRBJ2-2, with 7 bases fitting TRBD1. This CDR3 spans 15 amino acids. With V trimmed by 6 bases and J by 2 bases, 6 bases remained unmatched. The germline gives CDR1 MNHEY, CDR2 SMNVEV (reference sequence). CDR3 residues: CASSRQGSNTGELFF. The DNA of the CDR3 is TGTGCCAGCAGCCGACAGGGAAGTAACACCGGGGAGCTGTTTTTT.

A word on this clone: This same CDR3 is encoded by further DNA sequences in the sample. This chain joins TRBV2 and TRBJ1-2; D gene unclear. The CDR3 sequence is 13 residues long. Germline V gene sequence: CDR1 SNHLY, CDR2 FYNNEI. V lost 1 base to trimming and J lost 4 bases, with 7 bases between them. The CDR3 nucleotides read TGTGCCAGCAGTGAAGGCGGCGGCTATGGCTACACCTTC. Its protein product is CASSEGGGYGYTF.

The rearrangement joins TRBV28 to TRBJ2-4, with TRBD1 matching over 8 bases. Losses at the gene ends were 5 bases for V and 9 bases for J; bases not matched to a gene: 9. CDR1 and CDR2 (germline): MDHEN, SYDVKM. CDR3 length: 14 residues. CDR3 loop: CASSPSQGAAIQYF. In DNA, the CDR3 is TGTGCCAGCAGTCCCAGCCAGGGGGCGGCCATTCAGTACTTC.

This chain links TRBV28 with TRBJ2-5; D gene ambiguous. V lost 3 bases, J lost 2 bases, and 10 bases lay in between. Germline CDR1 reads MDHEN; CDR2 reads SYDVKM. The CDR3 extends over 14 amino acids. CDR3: CASSFRRSQETQYF. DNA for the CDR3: TGTGCCAGCAGTTTTAGGCGGTCTCAAGAGACCCAGTACTTC. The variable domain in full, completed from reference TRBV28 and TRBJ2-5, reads DVKVTQSSRYLVKRTGEKVFLECVQDMDHENMFWYRQDPGLGLRLIYFSYDVKMKEKGDIPEGYSVSREKKERFSLILESASTNQTSMYLCASSFRRSQETQYFGPGTRLLVL.

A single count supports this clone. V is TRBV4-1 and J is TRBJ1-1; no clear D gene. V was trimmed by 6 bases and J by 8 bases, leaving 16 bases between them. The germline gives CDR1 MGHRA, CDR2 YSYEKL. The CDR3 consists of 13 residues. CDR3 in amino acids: CASSPAAGREAFF. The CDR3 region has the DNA TGCGCCAGCAGTCCAGCGGCAGGTCGGGAAGCTTTCTTT.

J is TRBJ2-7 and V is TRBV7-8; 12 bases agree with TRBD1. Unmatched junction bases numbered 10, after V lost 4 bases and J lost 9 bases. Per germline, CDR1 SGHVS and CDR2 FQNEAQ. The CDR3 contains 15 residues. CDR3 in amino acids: CASSSSRDRGLRQYF. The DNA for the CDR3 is TGTGCCAGCAGCTCCTCCCGGGACAGGGGGCTTAGGCAGTACTTC.

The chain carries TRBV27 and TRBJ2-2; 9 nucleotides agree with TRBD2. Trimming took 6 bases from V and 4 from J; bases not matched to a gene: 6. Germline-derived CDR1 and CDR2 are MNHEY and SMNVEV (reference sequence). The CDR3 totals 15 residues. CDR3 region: CASRLAGVSTGELFF. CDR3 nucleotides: TGTGCCAGCAGGTTAGCGGGAGTGAGCACCGGGGAGCTGTTTTTT.

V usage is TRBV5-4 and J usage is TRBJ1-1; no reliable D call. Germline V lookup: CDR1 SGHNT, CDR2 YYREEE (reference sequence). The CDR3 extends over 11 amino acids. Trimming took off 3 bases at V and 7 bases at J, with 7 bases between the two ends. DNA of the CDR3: TGTGCCAGCAGCTCGATCAGTGAAGCTTTCTTT. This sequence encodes CASSSISEAFF.

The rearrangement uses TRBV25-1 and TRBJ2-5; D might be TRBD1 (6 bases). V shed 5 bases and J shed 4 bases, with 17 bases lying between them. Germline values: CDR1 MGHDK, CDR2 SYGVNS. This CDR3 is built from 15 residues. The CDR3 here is CASSRNRDVSETQYF. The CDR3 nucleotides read TGTGCCAGCAGTAGAAACAGGGACGTCTCAGAGACCCAGTACTTC.

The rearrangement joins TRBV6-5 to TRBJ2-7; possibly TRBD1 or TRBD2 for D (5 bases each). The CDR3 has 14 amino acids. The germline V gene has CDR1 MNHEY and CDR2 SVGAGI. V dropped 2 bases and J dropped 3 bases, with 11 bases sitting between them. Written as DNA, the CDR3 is TGTGCCAGCAGTTACGGGGCGGGTTACTACGAGCAGTACTTC. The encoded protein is CASSYGAGYYEQYF.

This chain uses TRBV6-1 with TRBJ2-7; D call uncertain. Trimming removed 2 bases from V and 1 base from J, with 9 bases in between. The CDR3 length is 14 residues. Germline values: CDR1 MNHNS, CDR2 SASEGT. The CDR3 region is CASSELPLSYEQYF. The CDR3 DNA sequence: TGTGCCAGCAGTGAACTACCATTGTCCTACGAGCAGTACTTC.

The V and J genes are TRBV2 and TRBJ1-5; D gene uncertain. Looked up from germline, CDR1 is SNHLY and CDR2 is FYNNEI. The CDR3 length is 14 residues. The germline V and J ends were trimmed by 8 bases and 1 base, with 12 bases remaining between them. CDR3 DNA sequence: TGTGCCAGCGAACAGACCGTGAGCAATCAGCCCCAGCATTTT. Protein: CASEQTVSNQPQHF.

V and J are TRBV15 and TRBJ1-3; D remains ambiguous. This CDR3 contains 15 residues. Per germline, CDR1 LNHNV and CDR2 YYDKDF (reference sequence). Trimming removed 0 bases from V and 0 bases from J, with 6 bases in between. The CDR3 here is CATSRDRYSGNTIYF. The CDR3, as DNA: TGTGCCACCAGCAGAGACCGATACTCTGGAAACACCATATATTTT. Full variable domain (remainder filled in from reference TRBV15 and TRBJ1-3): DAMVIQNPRYQVTQFGKPVTLSCSQTLNHNVMYWYQQKSSQAPKLLFHYYDKDFNNEADTPDNFQSRRPNTSFCFLDIRSPGLGDTAMYLCATSRDRYSGNTIYFGEGSWLTVV.

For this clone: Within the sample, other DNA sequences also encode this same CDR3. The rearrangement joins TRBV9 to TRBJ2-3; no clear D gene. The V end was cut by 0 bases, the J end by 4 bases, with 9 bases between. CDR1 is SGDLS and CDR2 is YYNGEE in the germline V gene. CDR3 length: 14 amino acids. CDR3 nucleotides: TGTGCCAGCAGCGTAGAGGGTGGGGCAGATACGCAGTATTTT. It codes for CASSVEGGADTQYF.

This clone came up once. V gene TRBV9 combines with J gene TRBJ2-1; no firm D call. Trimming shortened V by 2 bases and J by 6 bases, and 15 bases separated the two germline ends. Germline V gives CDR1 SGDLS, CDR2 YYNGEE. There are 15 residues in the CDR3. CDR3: CASSVDAYRSNEQFF. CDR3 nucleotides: TGTGCCAGCAGCGTCGACGCTTACCGGAGCAATGAGCAGTTCTTC.

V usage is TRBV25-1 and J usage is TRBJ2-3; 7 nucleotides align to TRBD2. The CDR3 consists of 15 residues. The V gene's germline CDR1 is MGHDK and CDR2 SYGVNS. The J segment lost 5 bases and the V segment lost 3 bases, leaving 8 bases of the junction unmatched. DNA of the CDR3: TGTGCCAGCAGTGAGATTGGGGGGGTCAAAGATACGCAGTATTTT. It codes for CASSEIGGVKDTQYF.

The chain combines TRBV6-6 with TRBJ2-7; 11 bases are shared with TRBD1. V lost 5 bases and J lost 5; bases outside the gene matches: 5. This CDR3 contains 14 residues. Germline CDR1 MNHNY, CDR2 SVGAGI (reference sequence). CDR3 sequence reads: CASSTRTGGDEQYF. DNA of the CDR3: TGTGCCAGCAGTACAAGGACAGGGGGCGACGAGCAGTACTTC.

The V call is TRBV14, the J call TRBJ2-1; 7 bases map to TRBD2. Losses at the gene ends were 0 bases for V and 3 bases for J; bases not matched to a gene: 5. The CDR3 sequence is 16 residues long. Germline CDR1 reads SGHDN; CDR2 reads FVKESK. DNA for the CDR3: TGTGCCAGCAGCCAAGATTTAGGGACTAACTACAATGAGCAGTTCTTC. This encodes CASSQDLGTNYNEQFF.

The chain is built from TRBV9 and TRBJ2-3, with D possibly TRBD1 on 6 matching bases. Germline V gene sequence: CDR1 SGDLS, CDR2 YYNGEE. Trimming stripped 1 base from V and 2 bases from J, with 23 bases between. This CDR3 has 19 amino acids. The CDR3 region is CASSVRQDFTPGATDTQYF. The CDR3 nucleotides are TGTGCCAGCAGCGTAAGACAGGATTTTACTCCTGGGGCCACAGATACGCAGTATTTT.

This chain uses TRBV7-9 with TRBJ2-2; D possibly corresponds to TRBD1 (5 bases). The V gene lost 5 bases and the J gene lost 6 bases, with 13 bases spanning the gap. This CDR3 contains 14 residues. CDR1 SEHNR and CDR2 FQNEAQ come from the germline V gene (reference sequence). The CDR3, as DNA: TGTGCCAGCAGCCACCGGCAGGGCCCCGGGGAGCTGTTTTTT. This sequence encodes CASSHRQGPGELFF.

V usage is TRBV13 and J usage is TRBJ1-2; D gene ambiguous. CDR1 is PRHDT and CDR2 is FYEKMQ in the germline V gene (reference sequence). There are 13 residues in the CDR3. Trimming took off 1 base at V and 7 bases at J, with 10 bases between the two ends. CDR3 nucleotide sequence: TGTGCCAGCAGCTTAGATCGGGTTGGTGGCTACACCTTC. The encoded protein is CASSLDRVGGYTF.